The 32 T cell receptor beta chains given below trace back to one sample, sequenced in a study of T cells after yellow fever vaccination. TCRdb called the 5' RACE reads again in MiXCR, with one record for every CDR3 protein. Seen here are 450,000 to 600,000 distinct CDR3 sequences, about 13% observed once, and the top ten hold over 11%. The sequences come from PBMCs, collected on the day of the yellow fever booster vaccination. Every receptor here comes from a man younger than 45 who received the YFV17D yellow fever vaccine.

This clonotype showed up just a few times. This rearrangement joins TRBV20-1 to TRBJ2-7; no firm D call. With 0 bases removed from V and 0 bases from J, the gap between germline ends came to 9 bases. Germline values: CDR1 DFQATT, CDR2 SNEGSKA (reference sequence). CDR3 length equals 14 residues. CDR3 sequence: CSARDQEASYEQYF. In DNA, the CDR3 is TGCAGTGCTAGAGATCAAGAGGCCTCCTACGAGCAGTACTTC.

There are a few counts of this clonotype. V is TRBV10-3 and J is TRBJ2-5; D remains unclear. V was cut by 2 bases and J by 0 bases, with 1 base left in between. This CDR3 is built from 12 residues. The germline V gene has CDR1 ENHRY and CDR2 SYGVKD. CDR3 sequence reads: CAISEHQETQYF. DNA of the CDR3: TGTGCCATCAGTGAGCACCAAGAGACCCAGTACTTC.

J is TRBJ2-7 and V is TRBV4-3; TRBD1 matches at 8 bases. CDR3 size: 15 residues. The ends lost 3 bases at V and 1 base at J; junction bases unmatched: 5. Germline lookup yields CDR1 LGHNA and CDR2 YSLEER. CDR3 protein: CASSQDRVASYEQYF. CDR3 nucleotide sequence: TGCGCCAGCAGCCAGGACAGGGTGGCGTCCTACGAGCAGTACTTC.

This clonotype was observed a few times. The chain uses TRBV6-2 or TRBV6-3 and TRBJ2-4; 12 nucleotides align to TRBD2. This CDR3 has 18 amino acids. In germline, CDR1 is MNHEY, CDR2 SVGEGT. Unmatched junction bases numbered 6, after V lost 1 base and J lost 2 bases. The CDR3 loop is CASSYYSTSGRSKNIQYF. CDR3 bases: TGTGCCAGCAGTTACTACTCGACTAGCGGGAGATCCAAAAACATTCAGTACTTC.

The count of this clonotype is one. V usage is TRBV30 and J usage is TRBJ2-6, with TRBD2 identical over 7 bases. Trimming removed 5 bases from V and 0 bases from J; junction bases left unmatched: 10. This CDR3 is built from 17 residues. Per the germline V gene, CDR1 is GTSNPN and CDR2 is SVGIG (reference sequence). CDR3 sequence (DNA): TGTGCCTGGTCCCGGGGAGGGGCTGTCTCTGGGGCCAACGTCCTGACTTTC. It is translated as CAWSRGGAVSGANVLTF.

The chain links TRBV27 to TRBJ2-4; 11 nucleotides line up with TRBD2. Germline-derived CDR1 and CDR2 are MNHEY and SMNVEV (reference sequence). The ends lost 5 bases at V and 6 bases at J; junction bases unmatched: 9. There are 16 residues in the CDR3. The CDR3 sequence is CASSQETSGKRNIQYF. Here the CDR3 DNA reads TGTGCCAGCAGTCAGGAGACTAGCGGGAAGAGAAACATTCAGTACTTC.

This clonotype was counted only a few times. The chain has TRBV6-5 and TRBJ2-1, with a possible D match to TRBD1 (6 bases). The length of the CDR3 is 15 residues. Germline assignment: CDR1 MNHEY and CDR2 SVGAGI. The V end was cut by 8 bases, the J end by 2 bases, with 16 bases between. The CDR3 region has the DNA TGTGCCAGCGGCTACCCAGGGGTCCCCTACAATGAGCAGTTCTTC. This gives the protein CASGYPGVPYNEQFF.

This chain connects TRBV20-1 to TRBJ2-2, with TRBD2 matching 11 bases. The CDR3 totals 16 residues. CDR1 is DFQATT, CDR2 SNEGSKA, per germline (reference sequence). The V segment lost 5 bases and the J segment 0 bases; nucleotides outside the gene matches: 5. CDR3 DNA: TGCAGTGCTCTATCACTAGCGGGAGCGAACACCGGGGAGCTGTTTTTT. Amino acid sequence: CSALSLAGANTGELFF.

In its sample, this clonotype was seen a few times. This chain uses TRBV25-1 with TRBJ2-2; no clear D. Trimming cost V 6 bases and J 3 bases, with 14 bases left between them. The CDR3 covers 15 residues. The germline CDR1 and CDR2 sequences are MGHDK and SYGVNS. CDR3 coding DNA: TGTGCCAGCAGAACCTCTAGTTCCCACACCGGGGAGCTGTTTTTT. Protein product: CASRTSSSHTGELFF.

The J gene is TRBJ1-1, the V gene TRBV5-4; unclear D gene. The germline CDR1 and CDR2 sequences are SGHNT and YYREEE (reference sequence). This CDR3 is 15 amino acids long. V lost 4 bases to trimming and J lost 1 base, with 14 bases between them. CDR3 DNA: TGTGCCAGCAGCCCCCCCAGCCCCGGGAACACTGAAGCTTTCTTT. Its protein is CASSPPSPGNTEAFF.

This clonotype was observed a few times. The chain has TRBV28 and TRBJ2-7, with D tentatively TRBD2 (6 bases). The CDR3 consists of 16 residues. Trimming left V 2 bases short and J 2 bases short, with 16 bases between. In germline, CDR1 is MDHEN, CDR2 SYDVKM. The CDR3 here is CASSLGSGVNTYEQYF. The CDR3 bases are TGTGCCAGCAGTTTAGGTAGCGGAGTAAATACCTACGAGCAGTACTTC.

The V call is TRBV9, the J call TRBJ1-2; D possibly corresponds to TRBD1 (6 bases). With 0 bases removed from V and 4 bases from J, the gap between germline ends came to 13 bases. Germline values: CDR1 SGDLS, CDR2 YYNGEE. The length of the CDR3 is 15 residues. The CDR3 reads CASSVERQGSYGYTF. DNA of the CDR3: TGTGCCAGCAGCGTAGAAAGGCAGGGGTCCTATGGCTACACCTTC.

The chain has TRBV7-8 and TRBJ2-5; TRBD2 is a possible D gene (6 bases). The V gene's germline CDR1 is SGHVS and CDR2 FQNEAQ. V lost 3 bases and J 1 base, leaving 12 bases between the germline ends. CDR3 length: 15 amino acids. The CDR3 region is CASSFGGTVQETQYF. Written as DNA, the CDR3 is TGTGCCAGCAGCTTTGGCGGGACTGTCCAAGAGACCCAGTACTTC. The full variable domain, its missing parts supplied by reference TRBV7-8 and TRBJ2-5, is GAGVSQSPRYKVAKRGQDVALRCDPISGHVSLFWYQQALGQGPEFLTYFQNEAQLDKSGLPSDRFFAERPEGSVSTLKIQRTQQEDSAVYLCASSFGGTVQETQYFGPGTRLLVL.

V gene TRBV29-1 combines with J gene TRBJ2-3, with 7 nucleotides matching TRBD2. In germline, CDR1 is SQVTM, CDR2 ANQGSEA. The length of the CDR3 is 13 residues. This chain's CDR3 is CSSLAGEVDTQYF. DNA for the CDR3: TGCAGTTCCTTGGCGGGAGAAGTAGATACGCAGTATTTT.

The CDR3 region is CSATGKGRETQYF. The CDR3 region has the DNA TGCAGCGCGACAGGGAAGGGGAGGGAGACCCAGTACTTC. The chain links TRBV29-1 to TRBJ2-5; TRBD1 is a possible D gene (7 bases). Germline assignment: CDR1 SQVTM and CDR2 ANQGSEA. V was shortened by 7 bases and J by 5 bases, with 17 bases between the two germline ends. The CDR3 spans 13 residues.

In this sample, this clonotype turned up a few times. The chain is built from TRBV20-1 and TRBJ2-7, with D possibly called TRBD1 or TRBD2 (5 bases each). CDR1 and CDR2 from the germline V gene are DFQATT and SNEGSKA (reference sequence). Deletions cut 4 bases from V and 2 bases from J, with 18 bases between. The CDR3 covers 15 residues. CDR3 in DNA: TGCAGTGCTACGTCGTTGAGGGGCCAAACCTACGAGCAGTACTTC. Translation gives CSATSLRGQTYEQYF.

This clonotype occurred a few times. The chain carries TRBV14 and TRBJ1-6; D remains ambiguous. V lost 1 base and J lost 9, with 7 bases in between. CDR3 length: 13 residues. CDR1 SGHDN and CDR2 FVKESK come from the germline V gene. The CDR3 loop is CASSQVLRSPLHF. DNA for the CDR3: TGTGCCAGCAGCCAAGTTTTACGTTCACCCCTCCACTTT. The full variable domain, its missing parts supplied by reference TRBV14 and TRBJ1-6, is EAGVTQFPSHSVIEKGQTVTLRCDPISGHDNLYWYRRVMGKEIKFLLHFVKESKQDESGMPNNRFLAERTGGTYSTLKVQPAELEDSGVYFCASSQVLRSPLHFGNGTRLTVT.

The J gene is TRBJ2-1, the V gene TRBV6-9; the D is unclear. Trimming left V 5 bases short and J 15 bases short, with 8 bases between. The CDR3 sequence is 9 residues long. CDR1 and CDR2 (germline): MNHGY, SVAAGI. CDR3 loop: CASSPVWFF. In DNA, the CDR3 is TGTGCCAGCAGTCCGGTGTGGTTCTTC.

The chain carries TRBV20-1 and TRBJ2-1; D remains ambiguous. The V gene lost 5 bases and the J gene lost 5 bases, with 4 bases spanning the gap. Germline V gives CDR1 DFQATT, CDR2 SNEGSKA (reference sequence). CDR3 length equals 10 residues. In nucleotides, the CDR3 is TGCAGTGCTCCAAACAATGAGCAGTTCTTC. Translated: CSAPNNEQFF.

This clonotype was counted only a few times. The chain couples TRBV10-3 to TRBJ2-7; 9 positions match TRBD2. Trimming cost V 5 bases and J 13 bases; bases outside gene matches: 12. CDR1 ENHRY and CDR2 SYGVKD come from the germline V gene. This CDR3 spans 13 amino acids. The CDR3: CAISKDTSGSNYF. The CDR3 nucleotides read TGTGCCATCAGTAAAGACACTAGCGGGTCTAATTACTTC.

The J gene is TRBJ2-5, the V gene TRBV5-1; 7 bases fit TRBD2. Germline V gene data show CDR1 as SGHRS and CDR2 as YFSETQ. This CDR3 region has 16 residues. The ends lost 4 bases at V and 4 bases at J; junction bases unmatched: 13. DNA of the CDR3: TGCGCCAGCAGCGATCGGCTAGCGGAGAAGGGAGAGACCCAGTACTTC. It yields the protein CASSDRLAEKGETQYF.

This clonotype was detected once. V is TRBV7-6 and J is TRBJ2-1; 13 bases are a match to TRBD2. This CDR3 has 17 residues. V lost 1 base, J lost 7 bases, and 7 bases stayed unmatched. CDR1 and CDR2 from the germline V gene are SGHVS and FNYEAQ. The CDR3 reads CASSLDGLAGVVNEQFF. CDR3 sequence (DNA): TGTGCCAGCAGCTTAGATGGACTAGCGGGAGTAGTAAATGAGCAGTTCTTC.

The CDR3 sequence is CSVSGTGSTGELFF. Written as DNA, the CDR3 is TGCAGCGTTTCCGGGACAGGATCCACCGGGGAGCTGTTTTTT. The chain links TRBV29-1 to TRBJ2-2; 8 nucleotides line up with TRBD1. CDR1 and CDR2 (germline): SQVTM, ANQGSEA. The J segment lost 4 bases and the V segment lost 5 bases, leaving 6 bases of the junction unmatched. The CDR3 totals 14 residues.

This clonotype has only one observation. This chain connects TRBV5-1 to TRBJ2-7; tentatively, D is TRBD1 or TRBD2 (5 bases each). Trimming stripped 0 bases from V and 1 base from J, with 11 bases between. This CDR3 has 15 amino acids. In germline, CDR1 is SGHRS, CDR2 YFSETQ. The CDR3 DNA sequence: TGCGCCAGCAGCTTGGTGGGGGAGCTATCCTACGAGCAGTACTTC. Translation: CASSLVGELSYEQYF.

This chain joins TRBV30 and TRBJ1-6, with unresolved D. The length of the CDR3 is 11 residues. Germline CDR1 is GTSNPN and CDR2 is SVGIG (reference sequence). V was trimmed by 3 bases and J by 11 bases, leaving 8 bases between them. The CDR3 spells CAWSAPTPLHF. DNA of the CDR3: TGTGCCTGGAGCGCACCAACACCCCTCCACTTT.

This chain uses TRBV7-9 with TRBJ2-1, with 10 bases matching TRBD2. V lost 1 base, J lost 15 bases, and 9 bases stayed unmatched. The germline V gene has CDR1 SEHNR and CDR2 FQNEAQ (reference sequence). The CDR3 is made up of 14 amino acids. As DNA, the CDR3 is TGTGCCAGCAGCTTAGACGGAGCTAGCGGGAGCTTGTTCTTC. This sequence encodes CASSLDGASGSLFF. Full variable domain (remainder filled in from reference TRBV7-9 and TRBJ2-1): DTGVSQNPRHKITKRGQNVTFRCDPISEHNRLYWYRQTLGQGPEFLTYFQNEAQLEKSRLLSDRFSAERPKGSFSTLEIQRTEQGDSAMYLCASSLDGASGSLFFGPGTRLTVL.

Points on this clonotype: Germline is not matched at one junction end, which may reflect a read error. This chain connects TRBV6-6 to TRBJ2-7, with D possibly TRBD1 on 6 matching bases. The germline V gene encodes CDR1 MNHNY and CDR2 SVGAGI (reference sequence). The CDR3 loop spans 11 amino acids. The CDR3 DNA reads as TGTGCCAGCAATACTACAGGGAGTCCGCACTTC. Translating it yields CASNTTGSPHF.

The chain recombines TRBV29-1 with TRBJ2-3; D is unresolved. This CDR3 has 10 residues. CDR1 and CDR2 from the germline V gene are SQVTM and ANQGSEA. Trimming stripped 8 bases from V and 2 bases from J, with 5 bases between. DNA of the CDR3: TGCAGCACGTTCACAGATACGCAGTATTTT. This sequence encodes CSTFTDTQYF.

This clonotype was counted between two and nine times. This sequence joins TRBV20-1 and TRBJ2-7; D may be TRBD1 (6 bases). CDR3 length: 14 residues. V dropped 0 bases and J dropped 3 bases, with 12 bases sitting between them. CDR1 DFQATT and CDR2 SNEGSKA come from the germline V gene (reference sequence). In DNA, the CDR3 is TGCAGTGCTAGAGACCTTACAGGGAGCTACGAGCAGTACTTC. Translating it yields CSARDLTGSYEQYF.

Only a few counts were recorded for this clonotype. This chain connects TRBV7-8 to TRBJ2-2; TRBD2 might be the D (6 bases). With 4 bases removed from V and 5 bases from J, the gap between germline ends came to 26 bases. Per germline, CDR1 SGHVS and CDR2 FQNEAQ. The CDR3 consists of 19 residues. CDR3 in DNA: TGTGCCAGCAGCTACGTGCGGGACCCCCAAGGCCTCAGGACCGGGGAGCTGTTTTTT. This codes for CASSYVRDPQGLRTGELFF. Looking up the rest from reference TRBV7-8 and TRBJ2-2 gives the full variable domain: GAGVSQSPRYKVAKRGQDVALRCDPISGHVSLFWYQQALGQGPEFLTYFQNEAQLDKSGLPSDRFFAERPEGSVSTLKIQRTQQEDSAVYLCASSYVRDPQGLRTGELFFGEGSRLTVL.

This clonotype has a handful of counts. The chain couples TRBV20-1 to TRBJ1-1; D ambiguous. CDR1 DFQATT and CDR2 SNEGSKA come from the germline V gene (reference sequence). Trimming shortened V by 5 bases and J by 0 bases, and 13 bases separated the two germline ends. The CDR3 has 14 residues. CDR3 DNA sequence: TGCAGTGCTGAAAGCAACACGGTGAACACTGAAGCTTTCTTT. Translation: CSAESNTVNTEAFF.

The chain is built from TRBV6-2 or TRBV6-3 and TRBJ2-2; D not certain. Trimming left V 6 bases short and J 1 base short, with 9 bases between. The CDR3 is 14 residues long. Germline V gene lookup returns CDR1 MNHEY and CDR2 SVGEGT. The CDR3 sequence: CASRLDLNTGELFF. The CDR3 coding sequence is TGTGCCAGCAGATTAGACTTGAACACCGGGGAGCTGTTTTTT.